Listed below are T cell receptor beta chains from one sample, sequenced in a study of technical replicates of blood from a few donors. Clones were read by immunoSEQ multiplex PCR, and TCRdb kept only the in-frame ones, dropping some. In the table there are some 60,000 clones, roughly 90% of which are singletons. Sample: PBMCs. Receptor source: a human donor in good health. Some clones in this sample may be carry-over from other donors' samples. CDR3s include the opening cysteine and the closing phenylalanine or tryptophan. Fields, in order: V gene, J gene, D gene, clone size, CDR3 protein, CDR3 DNA. D genes are given only for firm matches. Clone size is shown for a subset of rows, as once, few, many or a class of expanded clone.

>TRBV25-1|TRBJ2-7|TRBD1|NA
CASSRTGTVNEQYF
TGTGCCAGCAGTCGCACCGGGACAGTTAACGAGCAGTACTTC
>TRBV6-1|TRBJ2-2|NA|NA
CASSVGGAVGELFF
TGTGCCAGCAGTGTTGGGGGGGCCGTCGGGGAGCTGTTTTTT
>TRBV4-1|TRBJ2-7|TRBD1|once
CASSNLGTGVGEQYF
TGCGCCAGCAGCAACCTCGGGACAGGGGTAGGCGAGCAGTACTTC
>TRBV10-2|TRBJ2-2|TRBD2|NA
CASSEGAGTSVPGELFF
TGCGCCAGCAGTGAGGGCGCCGGGACTAGCGTTCCCGGGGAGCTGTTTTTT
>TRBV30|TRBJ2-1|TRBD2|NA
CAWAPLAGGVNEQFF
TGTGCCTGGGCCCCCCTAGCGGGAGGGGTCAATGAGCAGTTCTTC
>TRBV5-4|TRBJ1-1|NA|NA
CASTNPPGTEAFF
TGTGCCAGCACCAACCCCCCGGGGACTGAAGCTTTCTTT
>TRBV4-1|TRBJ1-4|NA|NA
CASSQVGDNEKLFF
TGCGCCAGCAGCCAAGTCGGAGATAATGAAAAACTGTTTTTT
>TRBV7-9|TRBJ1-1|NA|few
CASSLVSDTEAFF
TGTGCCAGCAGCTTAGTCTCGGACACTGAAGCTTTCTTT
>TRBV6-1|TRBJ1-2|TRBD1|NA
CASRESGGTGYGYTF
TGTGCCAGCAGAGAATCAGGGGGCACGGGCTATGGCTACACCTTC
>TRBV6-5|TRBJ2-3|NA|once
CASSPRGAADTQYF
TGTGCCAGCAGTCCCCGGGGGGCCGCAGATACGCAGTATTTT
>TRBV4-3|TRBJ2-6|NA|NA
CASSRGNSGANVLTF
TGCGCCAGCAGCCGCGGGAATTCTGGGGCCAACGTCCTGACTTTC
>TRBV7-8|TRBJ2-7|TRBD1|NA
CASGDRAYEQYF
TGTGCCAGCGGTGACAGGGCCTACGAGCAGTACTTC
>TRBV4-3|TRBJ2-5|NA|NA
CASSPRGSGGETQYF
TGCGCCAGCAGCCCTAGAGGCTCGGGGGGCGAGACCCAGTACTTC
>TRBV25-1|TRBJ2-1|NA|once
CASQGGPSDRVYNEQFF
TGTGCCAGCCAGGGGGGACCGAGCGACAGGGTCTACAATGAGCAGTTCTTC
>TRBV6-5|TRBJ2-3|NA|few
CASSSGTGISTDTQYF
TGTGCCAGCAGTTCGGGCACGGGAATTAGCACAGATACGCAGTATTTT
>TRBV7-9|TRBJ2-2|TRBD1|NA
CASSLRTGLDTGELFF
TGTGCCAGCAGCTTACGGACAGGGTTGGACACCGGGGAGCTGTTTTTT
>TRBV5-1|TRBJ1-5|NA|NA
CASSPDSSNQPQHF
TGCGCCAGCAGCCCTGACAGCAGCAATCAGCCCCAGCATTTT
>TRBV2|TRBJ1-5|NA|NA
CASSGRGYSNQPQHF
TGTGCCAGCAGTGGAAGAGGGTATAGCAATCAGCCCCAGCATTTT
>TRBV7-2|TRBJ2-5|TRBD1|NA
CASSLRQGEGIQYF
TGTGCCAGCAGCCTAAGACAGGGGGAAGGGATCCAGTACTTC
>TRBV7-6|TRBJ1-5|NA|NA
CASSSTGNQPQHF
TGTGCCAGCAGCTCCACAGGGAATCAGCCCCAGCATTTT
>TRBV6-1|TRBJ2-7|TRBD2|NA
CASSILGTSFYEQYF
TGTGCCAGCAGTATCCTCGGGACTAGCTTCTACGAGCAGTACTTC
>TRBV7-9|TRBJ1-1|TRBD1|NA
CASRSTGTEAFF
TGTGCCAGCAGATCGACAGGGACTGAAGCTTTCTTT
>TRBV25-1|TRBJ2-1|TRBD2|NA
CASSERVGRGRNEQFF
TGTGCCAGCAGTGAACGGGTGGGGCGGGGGAGGAATGAGCAGTTCTTC
>TRBV5-1|TRBJ1-2|NA|NA
CASSLGQGLFYGYTF
TGCGCCAGCAGCTTGGGGCAGGGGCTTTTCTATGGCTACACCTTC
>TRBV10-3|TRBJ1-6|NA|once
CAISDSTDSPLHF
TGTGCCATCAGTGATAGTACAGATTCACCCCTCCACTTT
>TRBV7-2|TRBJ2-7|TRBD2|NA
CASSSSGGYEQYF
TGTGCCAGCAGCTCTAGCGGGGGGTACGAGCAGTACTTC
>TRBV14|TRBJ1-3|NA|NA
CASSPAPGGSFRGTIYF
TGTGCCAGCAGCCCCGCTCCGGGAGGAAGCTTTAGGGGCACCATATATTTT
>TRBV5-1|TRBJ2-3|TRBD2|NA
CASSLSGSAGGQYF
TGCGCCAGCAGCTTGAGCGGTTCGGCGGGGGGGCAGTATTTT
>TRBV7-9|TRBJ2-2|TRBD2|NA
CASSLQASGIIGELFF
TGTGCCAGCAGTTTGCAGGCTAGCGGGATAATCGGGGAGCTGTTTTTT